This T cell receptor (beta chain) was recorded in a study of control samples from healthy donors and cancer patients. This CDR3 has 15 residues. CDR1 and CDR2 from the germline V gene are SGDLS and YYNGEE. V lost 0 bases and J lost 5, with 14 bases in between. Clones were read by immunoSEQ multiplex PCR, and TCRdb kept only the in-frame ones, dropping some. Seen here are 55,000 to 85,000 clones, 87% observed once, and the top ten hold approximately 2.5%. Sequencing was done on a sample of PBMCs. This chain links TRBV9 with TRBJ1-1; tentative D call: TRBD1 (5 bases). The clonotype originates from a woman aged 50 to 60 with head and neck cancer. The DNA for the CDR3 is TGTGCCAGCAGCGTAGCTGGAAGGGGTGGAACTGAAGCTTTCTTT. The encoded protein is CASSVAGRGGTEAFF.